This T cell receptor beta chain was profiled in a study of T cells in narcolepsy. Profiling relied on immunoSEQ multiplex PCR, and the TCRdb table lists in-frame clones only, not all of them. The sample shows about 10,000 clones, more than 65% of them seen only once. Study results and caveats: HCRT-specific and TRIB2-specific autoreactive clonotypes appeared among same-patient CSF and blood CD4+ clonotypes. Blood of same and different patients, but not healthy controls, reportedly held recurring autoreactive clonotypes.

Concerning this clone: Its antigen is not known.

The CDR3 extends over 14 amino acids. CDR1 GTSNPN and CDR2 SVGIG come from the germline V gene (reference sequence). V lost 0 bases, J lost 0 bases, and 5 bases lay in between. This clonotype was obtained from a human donor with narcolepsy. The V gene is TRBV30, the J gene TRBJ2-2; D call uncertain. Source material: CD45RA- memory CD8+ T cells from PBMCs. CDR3 sequence reads: CAWSVSTNTGELFF. The CDR3 nucleotides are TGTGCCTGGAGTGTTTCAACGAACACCGGGGAGCTGTTTTTT.